This passage covers 5 T cell receptor beta chains from one sample sequenced in a study of regulatory T cells in long-lasting Graves disease. Time point defined: persistent/refractory GD, antithyroid drugs over 5 years with positive TRAb. The TCR library was made from RNA extracted from PBMCs. CDR3-region Arm-PCR and iRepertoire HTBI primers produced the TCR beta libraries. TCRdb recomputed calls from the multiplex PCR reads with MiXCR, one row per CDR3 protein. The sample lists hundreds of thousands of distinct CDR3 sequences; about 30% were seen once. Sequences were derived from peripheral blood mononuclear cells (PBMCs), sampled when the disease was refractory, from a patient treated with antithyroid drugs. These receptors were obtained from a female donor with Graves disease.

V gene TRBV20-1 combines with J gene TRBJ2-2; 10 bases are a match to TRBD1. The CDR3 is made up of 16 amino acids. V shed 1 base, J shed 4 bases, and the junction held 6 bases outside the gene matches. Germline V gene lookup returns CDR1 DFQATT and CDR2 SNEGSKA (reference sequence). CDR3 sequence reads: CSARVDRGPSTGELFF. As DNA, the CDR3 is TGCAGTGCTAGAGTCGACAGGGGGCCGAGCACCGGGGAGCTGTTTTTT.

This chain uses TRBV13 with TRBJ1-6; 11 bases are a match to TRBD1. V was pared by 4 bases and J by 9 bases, with 8 bases of the junction left unmatched. The CDR3 sequence is 16 residues long. The germline V gene has CDR1 PRHDT and CDR2 FYEKMQ (reference sequence). The chain's CDR3 is CASSSRRTGGLSPLHF. DNA of the CDR3: TGTGCCAGCAGCTCGAGGAGGACAGGGGGCCTTTCACCCCTCCACTTT.

This sequence joins TRBV29-1 and TRBJ1-2; a possible D gene is TRBD1 (5 bases). The ends were cut back, 6 bases at V and 4 bases at J, with 21 bases in the middle. Per germline, CDR1 SQVTM and CDR2 ANQGSEA. The CDR3 spans 15 residues. CDR3 region: CSVGPRRATVYGYTF. DNA for the CDR3: TGCAGCGTGGGACCCCGGAGAGCAACCGTCTATGGCTACACCTTC. The whole variable domain, filled in from reference TRBV29-1 and TRBJ1-2, reads SAVISQKPSRDICQRGTSLTIQCQVDSQVTMMFWYRQQPGQSLTLIATANQGSEATYESGFVIDKFPISRPNLTFSTLTVSNMSPEDSSIYLCSVGPRRATVYGYTFGSGTRLTVV.

This clonotype was seen more than once but under ten times. The CDR3 here is CSARTGGNNQPQHF. The CDR3 DNA follows: TGCAGTGCTCGGACAGGCGGGAACAATCAGCCCCAGCATTTT. V gene TRBV20-1 combines with J gene TRBJ1-5, with TRBD1 identical over 7 bases. Looked up from germline, CDR1 is DFQATT and CDR2 is SNEGSKA (reference sequence). The J segment lost 3 bases and the V segment lost 5 bases, leaving 7 bases of the junction unmatched. CDR3 length: 14 residues.

The chain has TRBV30 and TRBJ2-7; 9 nucleotides line up with TRBD1. Germline CDR1 is GTSNPN and CDR2 is SVGIG (reference sequence). The CDR3 contains 14 residues. With V trimmed by 1 base and J by 3 bases, 4 bases remained unmatched. The CDR3 sequence: CAWSAGTGIYEQYF. The CDR3 DNA follows: TGTGCCTGGAGTGCCGGGACAGGGATCTACGAGCAGTACTTC.